This TCR beta chain emerged from a study of T cell responses to AZD1222 COVID-19 vaccine. Study-level results: At 160-218 and 743-854, vaccine-associated CD4 TCRs were dominant, and they spanned spike. The study reported that nearly half of spike-specific TCRs target unmutated variant regions. The donors showed a predominance of white British ancestry and of females, with possible underestimation of clonal diversity. Two AZD1222 doses significantly raised spike-specific TCR breadth and depth over controls.

This table comes from immunoSEQ multiplex PCR, and its TCRdb copy is limited to in-frame clones, with some not included. The sample holds some 150,000 clones, roughly nine tenths seen once. Comment on this clone: Its matching antigen is unknown.

Per the germline V gene, CDR1 is MNHEY and CDR2 is SVGAGI. The CDR3 has 14 residues. The V end was cut by 5 bases, the J end by 0 bases, with 8 bases between. The receptor's source is an adult in good health. This chain joins TRBV6-5 and TRBJ1-3, with a weak D call TRBD1 (5 bases). The source material was peripheral blood, sampled on day 0 of MenACWY control vaccination. CDR3 in amino acids: CASSTDSSGNTIYF. CDR3 DNA: TGTGCCAGCAGTACAGACAGCTCTGGAAACACCATATATTTT.